This T cell receptor (beta chain) was profiled in a study of shared clonotypes between healthy human individuals. This CDR3 has 15 amino acids. From germline, CDR1 is SGHNT and CDR2 YYREEE (reference sequence). The ends lost 4 bases at V and 7 bases at J; junction bases unmatched: 9. The table came from immunoSEQ multiplex PCR; TCRdb's copy has only in-frame clones and leaves some out. Here the sample spans approximately 1.5 million clones, around 98% being singletons. The sequenced sample consisted of naive CD4+ T cells sorted from blood. Documented subset: CD45RA+ positively selected. The source is a man aged 25 to 40 in good health. The chain recombines TRBV5-4 with TRBJ1-4, with 8 bases lining up with TRBD1. Here the CDR3 reads CASSEDRAQSEKLFF. Written as DNA, the CDR3 is TGTGCCAGCAGCGAGGACAGGGCCCAGAGTGAAAAACTGTTTTTT.